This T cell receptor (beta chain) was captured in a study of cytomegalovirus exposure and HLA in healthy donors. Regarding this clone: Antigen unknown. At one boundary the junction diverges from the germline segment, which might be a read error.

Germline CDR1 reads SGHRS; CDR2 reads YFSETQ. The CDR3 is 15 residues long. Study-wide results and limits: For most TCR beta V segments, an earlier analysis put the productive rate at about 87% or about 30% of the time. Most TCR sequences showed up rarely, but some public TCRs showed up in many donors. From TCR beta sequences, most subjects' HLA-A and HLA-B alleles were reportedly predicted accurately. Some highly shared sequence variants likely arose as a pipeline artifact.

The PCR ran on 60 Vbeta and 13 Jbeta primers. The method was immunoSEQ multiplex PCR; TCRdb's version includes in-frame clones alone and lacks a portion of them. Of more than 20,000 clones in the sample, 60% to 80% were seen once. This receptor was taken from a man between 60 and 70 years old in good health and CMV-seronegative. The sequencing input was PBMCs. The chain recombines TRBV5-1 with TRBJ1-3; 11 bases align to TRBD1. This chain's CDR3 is CASGQGASSGDTIYF. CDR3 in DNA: TGCGCCAGCGGACAGGGGGCTAGCTCTGGAGACACCATATATTTT.